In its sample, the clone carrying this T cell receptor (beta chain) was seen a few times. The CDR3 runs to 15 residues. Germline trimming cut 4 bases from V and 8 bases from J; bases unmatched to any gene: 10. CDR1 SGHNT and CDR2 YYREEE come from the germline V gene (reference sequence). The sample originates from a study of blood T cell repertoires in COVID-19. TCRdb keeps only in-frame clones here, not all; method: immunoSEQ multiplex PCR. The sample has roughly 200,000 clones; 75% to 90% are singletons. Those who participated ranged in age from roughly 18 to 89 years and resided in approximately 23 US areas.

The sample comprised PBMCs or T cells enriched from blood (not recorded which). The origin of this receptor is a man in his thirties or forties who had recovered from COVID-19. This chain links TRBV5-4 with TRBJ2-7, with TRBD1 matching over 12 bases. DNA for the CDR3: TGTGCCAGCAGCGAAAGGGGGACAGGGGGCGTAAAGCAGTACTTC. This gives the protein CASSERGTGGVKQYF.